This passage covers 5 T cell receptor beta chains from one sample sequenced in a study of blood T cell repertoires in COVID-19. Some clones are missing from TCRdb's copy, which holds only in-frame ones; the method was immunoSEQ multiplex PCR. The sample yields over 70,000 clones, about four fifths seen once. The sample taken for sequencing was peripheral blood. The receptor source for this set is a woman of 80 years or more with active or convalescent COVID-19.

This clone was picked up a small number of times. This sequence joins TRBV14 and TRBJ1-3, with D unresolved. The CDR3 sequence is 15 residues long. The ends were cut back, 1 base at V and 0 bases at J, with 7 bases in the middle. Germline V gene lookup returns CDR1 SGHDN and CDR2 FVKESK. Written as DNA, the CDR3 is TGTGCCAGCAGCCAAGCGGGGTACTCTGGAAACACCATATATTTT. Protein: CASSQAGYSGNTIYF.

This clone was detected a few times. Other DNA sequences within the sample encode an identical CDR3. The rearrangement uses TRBV9 and TRBJ2-5, with TRBD2 matching 9 bases. This CDR3 region has 17 residues. The J segment lost 4 bases and the V segment lost 0 bases, leaving 10 bases of the junction unmatched. Germline values: CDR1 SGDLS, CDR2 YYNGEE. CDR3 DNA sequence: TGTGCCAGCAGCGTAGGCGGGGGGGGCGGAGCGCGAGAGACCCAGTACTTC. Translation gives CASSVGGGGGARETQYF.

The chain combines TRBV2 with TRBJ2-7, with D possibly TRBD1 on 6 matching bases. Trimming shortened V by 3 bases and J by 2 bases, and 26 bases separated the two germline ends. Germline lookup yields CDR1 SNHLY and CDR2 FYNNEI. CDR3 length: 19 residues. The CDR3 DNA follows: TGTGCCAGCAGTGAGGTATCTCCCCAGGGGCTGGGTTTGGCCTACGAGCAGTACTTC. This translates into CASSEVSPQGLGLAYEQYF.

The J gene is TRBJ2-3, the V gene TRBV30; no clear D. Germline assignment: CDR1 GTSNPN and CDR2 SVGIG (reference sequence). V was clipped by 4 bases and J by 2 bases, with 10 bases between them. This CDR3 has 13 amino acids. In DNA form, the CDR3 reads TGTGCCTGGAATTTCGGGTCCACAGATACGCAGTATTTT. Protein sequence: CAWNFGSTDTQYF.

A word on this clone: In the same sample, other DNA sequences code for this CDR3. The gene calls are TRBV28 and TRBJ1-5; maybe TRBD1 (5 bases). The CDR3 runs 14 residues. The germline gives CDR1 MDHEN, CDR2 SYDVKM. Trimming took 8 bases from V and 2 from J, leaving 13 bases between them. DNA for the CDR3: TGTGCCAGCTTAGAATCGGGGGGCAATCAGCCCCAGCATTTT. It yields the protein CASLESGGNQPQHF.